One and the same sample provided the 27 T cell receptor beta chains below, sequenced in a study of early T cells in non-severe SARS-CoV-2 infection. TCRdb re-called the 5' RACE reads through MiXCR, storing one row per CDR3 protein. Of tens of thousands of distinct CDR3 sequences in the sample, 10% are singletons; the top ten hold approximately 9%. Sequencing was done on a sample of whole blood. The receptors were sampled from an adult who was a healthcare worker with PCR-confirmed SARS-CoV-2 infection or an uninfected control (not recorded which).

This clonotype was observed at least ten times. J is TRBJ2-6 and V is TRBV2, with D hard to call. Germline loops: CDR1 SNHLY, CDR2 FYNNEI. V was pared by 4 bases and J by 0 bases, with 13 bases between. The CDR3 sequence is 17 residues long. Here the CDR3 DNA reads TGTGCCAGCAGTGCTGGTGTTAGCCCCTCTGGGGCCAACGTCCTGACTTTC. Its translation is CASSAGVSPSGANVLTF.

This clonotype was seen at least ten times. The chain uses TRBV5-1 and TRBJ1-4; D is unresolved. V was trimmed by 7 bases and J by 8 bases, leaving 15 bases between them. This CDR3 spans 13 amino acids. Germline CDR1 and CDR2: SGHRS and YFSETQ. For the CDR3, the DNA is TGCGCCAGCGGCCTACCGGGCCAGGAAAAACTGTTTTTT. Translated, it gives CASGLPGQEKLFF.

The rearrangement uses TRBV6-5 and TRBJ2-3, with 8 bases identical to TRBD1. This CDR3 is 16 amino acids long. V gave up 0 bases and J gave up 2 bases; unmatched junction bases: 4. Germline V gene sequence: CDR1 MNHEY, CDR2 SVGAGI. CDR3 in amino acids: CASSYSLDRATDTQYF. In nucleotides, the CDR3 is TGTGCCAGCAGTTACTCCCTGGACAGGGCCACAGATACGCAGTATTTT.

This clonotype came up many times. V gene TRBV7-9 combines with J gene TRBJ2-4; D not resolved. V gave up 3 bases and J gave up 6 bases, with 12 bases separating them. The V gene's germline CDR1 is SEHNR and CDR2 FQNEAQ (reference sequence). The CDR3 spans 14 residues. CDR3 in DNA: TGTGCCAGCAGCTTTTCAGGTATCGGAAACATTCAGTACTTC. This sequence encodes CASSFSGIGNIQYF.

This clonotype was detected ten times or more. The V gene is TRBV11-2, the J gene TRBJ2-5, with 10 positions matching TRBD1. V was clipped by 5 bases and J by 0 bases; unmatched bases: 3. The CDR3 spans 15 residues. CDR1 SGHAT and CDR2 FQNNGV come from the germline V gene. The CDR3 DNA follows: TGTGCCAGCAGCCCGGACAGGGGGTACCAAGAGACCCAGTACTTC. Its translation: CASSPDRGYQETQYF.

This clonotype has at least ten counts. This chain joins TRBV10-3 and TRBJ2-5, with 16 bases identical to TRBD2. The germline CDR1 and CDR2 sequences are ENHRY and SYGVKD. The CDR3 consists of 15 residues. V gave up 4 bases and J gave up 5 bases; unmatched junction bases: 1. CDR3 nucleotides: TGTGCCATCAGTGCGGGACTAGCGGGAGGGGAGACCCAGTACTTC. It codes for CAISAGLAGGETQYF.

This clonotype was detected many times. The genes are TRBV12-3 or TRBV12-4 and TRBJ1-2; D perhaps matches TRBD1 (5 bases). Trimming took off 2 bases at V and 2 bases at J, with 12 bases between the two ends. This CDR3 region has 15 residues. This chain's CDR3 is CASSLRGSENYGYTF. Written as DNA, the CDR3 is TGTGCCAGCAGTTTAAGGGGATCGGAAAACTATGGCTACACCTTC.

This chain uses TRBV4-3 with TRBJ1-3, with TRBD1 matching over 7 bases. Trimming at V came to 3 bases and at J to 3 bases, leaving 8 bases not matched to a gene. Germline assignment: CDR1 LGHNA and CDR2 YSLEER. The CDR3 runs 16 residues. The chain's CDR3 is CASSQLFDRDGNTIYF. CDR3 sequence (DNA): TGCGCCAGCAGCCAGTTATTTGACAGGGATGGAAACACCATATATTTT.

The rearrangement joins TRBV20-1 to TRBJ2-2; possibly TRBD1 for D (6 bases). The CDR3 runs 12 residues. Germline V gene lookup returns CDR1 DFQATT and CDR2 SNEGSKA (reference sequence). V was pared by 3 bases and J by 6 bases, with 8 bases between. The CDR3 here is CSASRQAGELFF. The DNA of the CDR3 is TGCAGTGCTAGTCGACAGGCCGGGGAGCTGTTTTTT.

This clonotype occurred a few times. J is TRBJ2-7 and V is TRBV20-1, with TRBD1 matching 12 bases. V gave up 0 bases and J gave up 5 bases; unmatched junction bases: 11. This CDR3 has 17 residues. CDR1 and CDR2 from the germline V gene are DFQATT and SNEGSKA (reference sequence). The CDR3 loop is CSARDRKTRDRGHEQYF. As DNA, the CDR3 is TGCAGTGCTAGAGATAGGAAGACGAGGGACAGGGGGCACGAGCAGTACTTC.

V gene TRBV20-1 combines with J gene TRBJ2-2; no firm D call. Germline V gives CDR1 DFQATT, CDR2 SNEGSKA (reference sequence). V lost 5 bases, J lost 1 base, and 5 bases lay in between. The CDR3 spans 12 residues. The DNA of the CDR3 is TGCAGTGCTTCCGGGAACACCGGGGAGCTGTTTTTT. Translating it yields CSASGNTGELFF.

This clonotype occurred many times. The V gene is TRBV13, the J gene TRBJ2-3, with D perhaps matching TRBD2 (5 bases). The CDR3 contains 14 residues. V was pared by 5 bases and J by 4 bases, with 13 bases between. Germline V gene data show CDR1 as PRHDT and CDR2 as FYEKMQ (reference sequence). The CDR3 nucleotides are TGTGCCAGCAGCACGGGGTGGGATGCAGATACGCAGTATTTT. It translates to CASSTGWDADTQYF.

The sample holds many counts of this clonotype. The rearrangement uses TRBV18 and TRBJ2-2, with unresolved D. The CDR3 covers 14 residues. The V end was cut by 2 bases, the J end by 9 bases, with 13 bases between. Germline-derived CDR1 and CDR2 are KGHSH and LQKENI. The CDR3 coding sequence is TGTGCCAGCTCACCAGTCAGAAACTCCAGGGAGCTGTTTTTT. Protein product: CASSPVRNSRELFF.

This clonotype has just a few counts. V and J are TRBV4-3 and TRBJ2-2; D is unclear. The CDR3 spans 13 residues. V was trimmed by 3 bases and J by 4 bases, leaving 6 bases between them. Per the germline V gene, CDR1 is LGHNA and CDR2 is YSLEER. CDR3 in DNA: TGCGCCAGCAGCCATGTCGGCACCGGGGAGCTGTTTTTT. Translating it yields CASSHVGTGELFF.

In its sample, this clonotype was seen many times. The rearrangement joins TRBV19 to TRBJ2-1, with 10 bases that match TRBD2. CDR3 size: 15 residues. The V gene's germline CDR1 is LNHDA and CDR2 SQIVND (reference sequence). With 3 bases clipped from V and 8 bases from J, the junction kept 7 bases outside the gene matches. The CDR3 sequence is CASSMPAGGRDEQFF. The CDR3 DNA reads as TGTGCCAGTAGTATGCCAGCGGGAGGGAGGGATGAGCAGTTCTTC.

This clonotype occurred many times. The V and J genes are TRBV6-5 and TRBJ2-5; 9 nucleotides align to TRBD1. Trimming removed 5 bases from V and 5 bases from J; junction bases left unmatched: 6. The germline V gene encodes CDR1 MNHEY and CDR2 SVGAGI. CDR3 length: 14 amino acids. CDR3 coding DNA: TGTGCCAGCAGTACAACAGGGGGCGGTGAGACCCAGTACTTC. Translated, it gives CASSTTGGGETQYF.

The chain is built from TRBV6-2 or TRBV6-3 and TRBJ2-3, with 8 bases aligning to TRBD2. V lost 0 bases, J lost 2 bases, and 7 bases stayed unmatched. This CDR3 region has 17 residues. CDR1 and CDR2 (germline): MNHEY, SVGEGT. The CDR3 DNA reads TGTGCCAGCAGTTACTCGACGCGGGAGGATAACACAGATACGCAGTATTTT. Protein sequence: CASSYSTREDNTDTQYF.

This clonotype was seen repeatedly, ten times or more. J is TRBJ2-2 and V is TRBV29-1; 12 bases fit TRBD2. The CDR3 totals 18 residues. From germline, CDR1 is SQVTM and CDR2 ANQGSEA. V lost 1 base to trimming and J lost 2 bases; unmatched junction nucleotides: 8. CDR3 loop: CSVEGLAGEDRNTGELFF. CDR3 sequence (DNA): TGCAGCGTTGAAGGACTAGCGGGAGAGGATCGCAACACCGGGGAGCTGTTTTTT.

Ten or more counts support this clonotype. CDR3 nucleotides: TGTGCCTGGAATACCGGTGTGCCCTACGAGCAGTACTTC. Translating it yields CAWNTGVPYEQYF. This chain joins TRBV30 and TRBJ2-7, with D hard to call. Trimming shortened V by 4 bases and J by 2 bases, and 12 bases separated the two germline ends. From germline, CDR1 is GTSNPN and CDR2 SVGIG (reference sequence). The CDR3 spans 13 residues.

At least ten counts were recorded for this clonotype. The CDR3, as DNA: TGTGCCAGCAGCCCGGGTCAGTCAGTCGTAATCGGTGGCTACACCTTC. As protein: CASSPGQSVVIGGYTF. The chain uses TRBV9 and TRBJ1-2; D remains unclear. Germline V lookup: CDR1 SGDLS, CDR2 YYNGEE. CDR3 length equals 16 residues. V was clipped by 4 bases and J by 7 bases, with 23 bases between them.

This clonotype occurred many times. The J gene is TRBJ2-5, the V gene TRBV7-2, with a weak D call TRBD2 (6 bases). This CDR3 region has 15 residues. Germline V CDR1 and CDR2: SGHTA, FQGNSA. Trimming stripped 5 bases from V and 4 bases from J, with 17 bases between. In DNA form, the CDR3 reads TGTGCCAGCAGCCCTTCGGGGGTGTTATCAGAGACCCAGTACTTC. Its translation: CASSPSGVLSETQYF.

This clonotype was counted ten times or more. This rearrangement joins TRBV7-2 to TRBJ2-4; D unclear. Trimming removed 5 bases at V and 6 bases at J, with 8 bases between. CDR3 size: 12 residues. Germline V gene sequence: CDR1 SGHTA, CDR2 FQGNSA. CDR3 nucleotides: TGTGCCAGCAGCCTGTCGGGAAACATTCAGTACTTC. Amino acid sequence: CASSLSGNIQYF.

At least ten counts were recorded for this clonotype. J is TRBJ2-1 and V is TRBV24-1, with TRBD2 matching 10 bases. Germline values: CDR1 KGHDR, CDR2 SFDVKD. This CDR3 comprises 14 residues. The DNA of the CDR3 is TGTGTCCCCCCCCTAGCGGGGGAATACAATGAGCAGTTCTTC. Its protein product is CVPPLAGEYNEQFF.

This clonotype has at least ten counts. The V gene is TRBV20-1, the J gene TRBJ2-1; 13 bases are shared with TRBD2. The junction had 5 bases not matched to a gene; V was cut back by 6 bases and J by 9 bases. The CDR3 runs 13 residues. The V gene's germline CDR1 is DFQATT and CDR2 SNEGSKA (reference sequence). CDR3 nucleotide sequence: TGCAGTGCGACAGGACTAGCGGGAGCTGAGCAGTTCTTC. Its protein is CSATGLAGAEQFF.

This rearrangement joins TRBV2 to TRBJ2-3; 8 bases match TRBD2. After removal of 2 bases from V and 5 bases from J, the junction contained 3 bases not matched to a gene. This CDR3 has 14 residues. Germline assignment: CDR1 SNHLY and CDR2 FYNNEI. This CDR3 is CASSELAGQDTQYF. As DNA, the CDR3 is TGTGCCAGCAGTGAACTAGCGGGTCAAGATACGCAGTATTTT. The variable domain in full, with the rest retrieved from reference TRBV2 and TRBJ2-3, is EPEVTQTPSHQVTQMGQEVILRCVPISNHLYFYWYRQILGQKVEFLVSFYNNEISEKSEIFDDQFSVERPDGSNFTLKIRSTKLEDSAMYFCASSELAGQDTQYFGPGTRLTVL.

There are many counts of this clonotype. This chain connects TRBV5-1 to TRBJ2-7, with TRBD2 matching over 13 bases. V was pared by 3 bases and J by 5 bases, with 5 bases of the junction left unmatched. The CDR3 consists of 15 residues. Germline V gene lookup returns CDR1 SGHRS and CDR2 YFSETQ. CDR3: CASSWTSGSTNEQYF. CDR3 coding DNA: TGCGCCAGCAGCTGGACTAGCGGGAGTACCAACGAGCAGTACTTC.

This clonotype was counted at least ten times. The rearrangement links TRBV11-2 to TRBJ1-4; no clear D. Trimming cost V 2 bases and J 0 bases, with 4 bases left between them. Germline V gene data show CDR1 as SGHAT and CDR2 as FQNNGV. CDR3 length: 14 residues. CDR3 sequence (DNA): TGTGCCAGCAGCTTATATACAACTAATGAAAAACTGTTTTTT. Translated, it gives CASSLYTTNEKLFF. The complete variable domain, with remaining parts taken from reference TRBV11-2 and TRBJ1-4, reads EAGVAQSPRYKIIEKRQSVAFWCNPISGHATLYWYQQILGQGPKLLIQFQNNGVVDDSQLPKDRFSAERLKGVDSTLKIQPAKLEDSAVYLCASSLYTTNEKLFFGSGTQLSVL.